The rows below give T cell receptor beta chains drawn from one sample of a study of blood T cell repertoires in COVID-19. Measured with immunoSEQ multiplex PCR; TCRdb has only the in-frame clones, and not every one. The sample carries 450,000 or so clones, 85% to 90% recorded once. The sample was peripheral blood. These TCRs come from a man between 18 and 35 years old with COVID-19, enrolled during active disease. Both conserved end residues are part of each CDR3. A D gene is named only where the DNA matches it firmly. The size entry is marked missing in some rows and otherwise reads once, few, many or a size class.

TRBV6-6	NA	few	TRBJ2-7	TGTGCCAGCAGTCCCAACACCTACGAGCAGTACTTC	CASSPNTYEQYF
TRBV19	TRBD2	NA	TRBJ2-5	TGTGCCAGTAGTGGACCGGGACTAGCGATAGAGACCCAGTACTTC	CASSGPGLAIETQYF
TRBV19	TRBD2	NA	TRBJ2-7	TGTGCCAGTAGTATAGGGGGAGGGAGCTCCTACGAGCAGTACTTC	CASSIGGGSSYEQYF
TRBV6-5	TRBD1	once	TRBJ1-3	TGTGCCAGCAGTTACAAGGGGGCAGCAACTGGAAACACCATATATTTT	CASSYKGAATGNTIYF
TRBV9	TRBD2	NA	TRBJ2-5	TGTGCCAGCAGCGTAGGCGGTCTTAGCGGGAGGCTTGAGACCCAGTACTTC	CASSVGGLSGRLETQYF
TRBV9	NA	NA	TRBJ2-1	TGTGCCAGCAGCGAGATGGGTGGAGGGGTTGAGCAGTTCTTC	CASSEMGGGVEQFF
TRBV27	NA	NA	TRBJ1-2	TGTGCCAGCCGAATGAGGGGCTACACCTTC	CASRMRGYTF
TRBV5-1	NA	few	TRBJ2-5	TGCGCCAGCAGCTTGGGGGCGTGGGAGACCCAGTACTTC	CASSLGAWETQYF
TRBV5-5	NA	once	TRBJ2-1	TGTGCCAGCAGCATGCGGACGGGAACACGAACCTACAATGAGCAGTTCTTC	CASSMRTGTRTYNEQFF
TRBV19	TRBD1	NA	TRBJ1-5	TGTGCCAGTAGTATATATGGGACAGGCAATCAGCCCCAGCATTTT	CASSIYGTGNQPQHF
TRBV11-2	TRBD2	NA	TRBJ2-5	TGTGCCAGCAGCTTAGTAAATCTGGCGGGGGGACACCAAGAGACCCAGTACTTC	CASSLVNLAGGHQETQYF
TRBV6-5	NA	NA	TRBJ1-6	TGTGCCAGCAGCGGACTTTCCAATTCACCCCTCCACTTT	CASSGLSNSPLHF
TRBV30	TRBD2	NA	TRBJ2-1	TGTGCCTGGGGGACTAACCACAATGAGCAGTTCTTC	CAWGTNHNEQFF
TRBV5-6	NA	NA	TRBJ2-3	TGTGCCAGCAGCTTACGGGCGGGAGATACGCAGTATTTT	CASSLRAGDTQYF
TRBV5-8	NA	NA	TRBJ2-3	TGTGCCAGCAGCTTTGGGGACTCTAGCACAGATACGCAGTATTTT	CASSFGDSSTDTQYF
TRBV4-1	NA	NA	TRBJ1-5	TGCGCCAGCAGCCAATTCGGGGGGGTTGGTACGAGCAATCAGCCCCAGCATTTT	CASSQFGGVGTSNQPQHF
TRBV27	TRBD2	NA	TRBJ2-1	TGTGCCAGCAGCCTACGACTAGCGGGAGGGTTAGGGTACAATGAGCAGTTCTTC	CASSLRLAGGLGYNEQFF
TRBV5-4	TRBD2	NA	TRBJ2-7	TGTGCCAGTTCCTCCGGGACTAGCGTATACGAGCAGTACTTC	CASSSGTSVYEQYF
TRBV7-9	TRBD1	NA	TRBJ1-6	TGTGCCAGCAGCTTAGATTTGGACAGGGACGGATCACCCCTCCACTTT	CASSLDLDRDGSPLHF
TRBV15	TRBD2	NA	TRBJ2-3	TGTGCCACCAGCAGAGAGCTAGCGGGAGACGCAGATACGCAGTATTTT	CATSRELAGDADTQYF
TRBV30	NA	NA	TRBJ2-5	TGTGCCTGGAGTGTATCCGTCCAAGAGACCCAGTACTTC	CAWSVSVQETQYF
TRBV5-4	NA	NA	TRBJ2-3	TGTGCCAGCAGCTTGTTGGGGGGGCAAGGCACAGATACGCAGTATTTT	CASSLLGGQGTDTQYF
TRBV11-2	NA	NA	TRBJ1-5	TGTGCCAGCAGGTACTCCGGCCAGGGGAATAGCAATCAGCCCCAGCATTTT	CASRYSGQGNSNQPQHF
TRBV5-1	TRBD2	NA	TRBJ2-1	TGCGCCAGCAGCCCCCAGGGACTAGCGAACTACAATGAGCAGTTCTTC	CASSPQGLANYNEQFF
TRBV2	NA	NA	TRBJ2-2	TGTGCCAGCGGAGGTTCGAGGGCCGGGGAGCTGTTTTTT	CASGGSRAGELFF
TRBV7-3	TRBD2	NA	TRBJ2-2	TGTGCCAGCAGCCCTGGGACTAGCGGGAGGGGCACCGGGGAGCTGTTTTTT	CASSPGTSGRGTGELFF
TRBV12-3/TRBV12-4	NA	NA	TRBJ2-1	TGTGCCAGCAGTTTTAGTCGTGAGCAGTTCTTC	CASSFSREQFF
TRBV5-1	TRBD2	NA	TRBJ2-6	TGCGCCAGCAGTTTTAATAGCGGGAGGGCCAGTGGGGCCAACGTCCTGACTTTC	CASSFNSGRASGANVLTF